The clone carrying this TCR beta chain was seen repeatedly, ten times or more. V lost 2 bases, J lost 4 bases, and 2 bases lay in between. This CDR3 has 10 amino acids. Germline V CDR1 and CDR2: SQVTM, ANQGSEA. TCRdb processed the 5' RACE reads anew with MiXCR; each CDR3 protein has one entry. This table has approximately 76,000 distinct CDR3 sequences, over 10% appearing once. These data belong to a study of early T cells in non-severe SARS-CoV-2 infection. This chain connects TRBV29-1 to TRBJ2-5, with D uncertain. This receptor was obtained from an adult who was a healthcare worker with PCR-confirmed SARS-CoV-2 infection or an uninfected control (not recorded which). Sequenced input: whole blood. The CDR3 DNA sequence: TGCAGCGTTGAAAGAGAGACCCAGTACTTC. Residues: CSVERETQYF.